These T cell receptor beta chains were read from a single sample in a study of human T cells and chemical hapten exposure. TCRdb processed the RACE reads anew with MiXCR; each CDR3 protein has one entry. The data show under 130,000 distinct CDR3 sequences, under 40% seen once. This specimen was whole blood, taken in connection with sensitization to the hapten diphenylcyclopropenone (DPC). These receptors were taken from a man aged 40-49 years with alopecia areata. Some clones in this sample may be carry-over from other donors' samples. The CDR3 runs from the conserved cysteine through the conserved F or W. The D gene is left open where the match is weak. The size field is filled for only some rows; it gives once, few, many or a size class.

abundance,j_gene,d_gene,v_gene,CDR3nt,CDR3aa
few,TRBJ2-5,NA,TRBV3-1,TGTGCCAGCCAAAAATCCATGGGGGAAGCGACCCAGTACTTC,CASQKSMGEATQYF
NA,TRBJ2-3,NA,TRBV20-1,TGCAGTGCCTCTGAGCGGTTCAGGCGCACAGATACGCAGTATTTT,CSASERFRRTDTQYF
once,TRBJ2-7,NA,TRBV7-9,TGTGCCAGCAGCCCGGCTACCTACGAGCAGTACTTC,CASSPATYEQYF
once,TRBJ2-3,NA,TRBV4-1,TGCGCCAGCAGCCCTAAACTGGTTAAGGAGAGGGATACGCAGTATTTT,CASSPKLVKERDTQYF
few,TRBJ2-1,TRBD2,TRBV14,TGTGCCAGCAGCCTGGGACTAGCGGAGACTGGTGAGCAGTTCTTC,CASSLGLAETGEQFF
NA,TRBJ1-2,TRBD1,TRBV5-1,TGCGCCAGCAGCTTGGCCGGGACAGGGGTAGATTATGGCTACACCTTC,CASSLAGTGVDYGYTF
NA,TRBJ2-1,NA,TRBV11-2,TGTGCCAGCAGCCCCCCGAGGGGGTATGGATACAATGAGCAGATCTTC,CASSPPRGYGYNEQIF
NA,TRBJ2-1,NA,TRBV6-5,TGTGCCAGCAGTCGCGGGACAGCGGGAAACAATGAGCAGTTCTTC,CASSRGTAGNNEQFF
NA,TRBJ2-5,NA,TRBV7-2,TGTGCCAGCAGCTTGTTCGGGAACCCGCAGGAGACCCAGTACTTC,CASSLFGNPQETQYF
many,TRBJ2-2,NA,TRBV6-5,TGTGCCAGCAGACAGGTGAACACCGGGGAGCTGTTTTTT,CASRQVNTGELFF
NA,TRBJ2-6,TRBD1,TRBV23-1,TGCGCCAGCAGTCATGACAGGGCGATTACCTCTGGGGCCAACGTCCTGACTTTC,CASSHDRAITSGANVLTF
few,TRBJ1-2,NA,TRBV5-6,TGTGCCAGCAGCTTGGTATCGGGGGGATTGGGGAATGGCTACACCTTC,CASSLVSGGLGNGYTF
NA,TRBJ2-3,TRBD2,TRBV15,TGTGCCACCAGCAGAGATGTTGTTCCACTAGCGGGAAACACAGATACGCAGTATTTT,CATSRDVVPLAGNTDTQYF
few,TRBJ1-3,NA,TRBV7-9,TGTGCCAGCAGCTTAGATCCTTGGAACATTGGAAACACCATATATTTT,CASSLDPWNIGNTIYF
NA,TRBJ2-3,NA,TRBV2,TGTGCCAGCAGCACGACAGGAGAGGCCCCAGATACGCAGTATTTT,CASSTTGEAPDTQYF
NA,TRBJ2-1,NA,TRBV20-1,TGCAGTGCTCCTGGTCTATTGAATGAGCAGTTCTTC,CSAPGLLNEQFF
NA,TRBJ2-5,TRBD1,TRBV5-1,TGCGCCAGCAGCCCAATACGGACAGGGGGCGCCGACGAGACCCAGTACTTC,CASSPIRTGGADETQYF
NA,TRBJ2-3,NA,TRBV10-3,TGTGCCATCAGTGAAAGCGGGAGCACAGATACGCAGTATTTT,CAISESGSTDTQYF
NA,TRBJ2-1,TRBD2,TRBV3-1,TGTGCCAGCAGCCAAGATCTTCCTAGCGGGATCTACAATGAGCAGTTCTTC,CASSQDLPSGIYNEQFF
NA,TRBJ2-1,NA,TRBV11-2,TGTGCCAGCAGCTTAGTGAAAGCGTTAGCGTTTATTACCCGGAAAAGGTCCTACAATGAGCAGTTCTTC,CASSLVKALAFITRKRSYNEQFF
NA,TRBJ2-2,TRBD2,TRBV7-6,TGTGCCAGCAGCAAGGGAGGGCTCCTCCAAAACACCGGGGAGCTGTTTTTT,CASSKGGLLQNTGELFF
many,TRBJ2-3,NA,TRBV20-1,TGCAGTGCTCAAACTGACTCGCGCACAGATACGCAGTATTTT,CSAQTDSRTDTQYF
NA,TRBJ1-2,TRBD1,TRBV20-1,TGCAGTGCTACAGGGGGCGCAGAAGGCTACACCTTC,CSATGGAEGYTF
few,TRBJ1-1,NA,TRBV20-1,TGCAGTGCTTGGAAGTCCCTGAACACTGAAGCTTTCTTT,CSAWKSLNTEAFF
many,TRBJ2-6,NA,TRBV12-3/TRBV12-4,TGTGCCAGCAGTTACAGGAGGTCTGGGGCCAACGTCCTGACTTTC,CASSYRRSGANVLTF
NA,TRBJ2-1,TRBD2,TRBV6-2/TRBV6-3,TGTGCCAGCATCGTATCGGGGGGATACAATGAGCAGTTCTTC,CASIVSGGYNEQFF
once,TRBJ1-5,NA,TRBV20-1,TGCAGTGTTTCCACTGGCGCGATTAGCAATCAGCCCCAGCATTTT,CSVSTGAISNQPQHF
NA,TRBJ2-7,TRBD2,TRBV6-2/TRBV6-3,TGTGCCAGCAGTTCCCTTAGCGGGAGAACCTACGAGCAGTACTTC,CASSSLSGRTYEQYF
NA,TRBJ2-3,NA,TRBV6-6,TGTGCCAGCAGGGAAGGGGGCACAGATACGCAGTATTTT,CASREGGTDTQYF
NA,TRBJ1-5,NA,TRBV29-1,TGCAGCGTTGGTCTGAGCACAGATACGCAGCATTTT,CSVGLSTDTQHF
few,TRBJ2-1,TRBD2,TRBV6-2/TRBV6-3,TGTGCCAGCAGTTACTCCTTAGCGGGAGGGAGCAATGAGCAGTTCTTC,CASSYSLAGGSNEQFF
NA,TRBJ2-7,TRBD2,TRBV7-9,TGTGCCAGCAGCCCGACAGAGCGGGACTACGAGCAGTACTTC,CASSPTERDYEQYF
NA,TRBJ1-5,NA,TRBV27,TGTGCCAGCAGTCTCTTCGACGGGGGTCGGCCCCAGCATTTT,CASSLFDGGRPQHF
once,TRBJ2-1,TRBD1,TRBV10-3,TGTGCCATAGGGACAGGGGGCTCGGGTGAGCAGTTCTTC,CAIGTGGSGEQFF
NA,TRBJ2-7,NA,TRBV7-3,TGTGCCAGCAGCCCCGGGGGTCTCTACGAGCAGTACTTC,CASSPGGLYEQYF
NA,TRBJ2-1,TRBD2,TRBV6-2/TRBV6-3,TGTGCCAGCCATCGGGGGGTGTATTTCAGTGAGCAGTTCTTC,CASHRGVYFSEQFF
NA,TRBJ2-3,NA,TRBV5-1,TGCGCCAGCACCCGTAATCTCAGGCGCAGCACAGATACGCAGTATTTT,CASTRNLRRSTDTQYF
few,TRBJ2-4,NA,TRBV3-1,TGTGCCAGCAGCCAAGGGGACATTCAGTACTTC,CASSQGDIQYF
NA,TRBJ2-3,TRBD1,TRBV18,TGTGCCAGCTCACCACGACAGGGCTCAGATACGCAGTATTTT,CASSPRQGSDTQYF
NA,TRBJ2-3,NA,TRBV11-3,TGTGCCAGCAGCTTAGTACCAGATACGCAGTATTTT,CASSLVPDTQYF
NA,TRBJ1-4,TRBD1,TRBV29-1,TGCAGCGCGGGACAGGCTAATGAAAAACTGTTTTTT,CSAGQANEKLFF
few,TRBJ1-5,NA,TRBV7-8,TGTGCCAGCAGCAAGTTCGACAGCGTCAAGATTCAGCCCCAGCATTTT,CASSKFDSVKIQPQHF